This passage covers 18 T cell receptor beta chains from one sample sequenced in a study of graft-versus-host responses after intestinal transplantation. Some clones are missing from TCRdb's copy, which holds only in-frame ones; the method was immunoSEQ multiplex PCR. The data contain about 40,000 clones, about 90% of them seen just once; the ten biggest clones take up about 2.1%. The sequences come from PBMCs, collected almost 320 days after intestinal transplant. These receptors originate from a human patient who received an intestinal transplant, so some T cells may come from the graft donor.

This clone has a single count. Other DNA sequences of this sample code for an identical CDR3. The V gene is TRBV29-1, the J gene TRBJ1-1; TRBD1 matches 7 bases. CDR1 and CDR2 (germline): SQVTM, ANQGSEA. The ends lost 6 bases at V and 7 bases at J; junction bases unmatched: 8. CDR3 length: 12 amino acids. The CDR3 loop reads CSVAPDRDEAFF. For the CDR3, the DNA is TGCAGCGTCGCCCCAGACAGGGATGAAGCTTTCTTT.

The V call is TRBV4-1, the J call TRBJ1-1; TRBD1 might be the D (6 bases). CDR3 size: 17 residues. CDR1 is MGHRA, CDR2 YSYEKL, per germline. Trimming left V 3 bases short and J 6 bases short, with 23 bases between. CDR3 nucleotide sequence: TGCGCCAGCAGCCAGAAGGGAGGTGGCGGGGGCGGACCTGAAGCTTTCTTT. Translated, it gives CASSQKGGGGGGPEAFF.

V is TRBV9 and J is TRBJ2-7; unclear D gene. This CDR3 is built from 11 residues. Germline CDR1 and CDR2: SGDLS and YYNGEE. Between the trimmed V and J ends, which lost 0 bases and 7 bases, there was a span of 5 bases. CDR3 coding DNA: TGTGCCAGCAGCGTAGCAGAAGAGCAGTACTTC. Its translation is CASSVAEEQYF.

The chain joins TRBV4-2 to TRBJ2-2; D gene uncertain. V shed 1 base and J shed 7 bases, with 16 bases lying between them. This CDR3 is built from 16 residues. Germline CDR1 reads LGHNA; CDR2 reads YNFKEQ. The CDR3 region has the DNA TGTGCCAGCAGCCAAGCTACACGGTTCACCGACGGGGAGCTGTTTTTT. As protein: CASSQATRFTDGELFF.

CDR3 in DNA: TGTGCCAGCAAAGGCTCGGCGAACACCGGGGAGCTGTTTTTT. Amino acid sequence: CASKGSANTGELFF. The J gene is TRBJ2-2, the V gene TRBV11-2; D unclear. In germline, CDR1 is SGHAT, CDR2 FQNNGV. V dropped 7 bases and J dropped 0 bases, with 9 bases sitting between them. CDR3 length: 14 residues.

The chain recombines TRBV2 with TRBJ1-6, with a weak D call TRBD1 (5 bases). Germline CDR1 SNHLY, CDR2 FYNNEI. The V and J ends lost 6 bases and 14 bases respectively, with 23 bases between them. The CDR3 has 15 amino acids. CDR3 amino acids: CASRPGGGGRGSLHF. CDR3 DNA sequence: TGTGCCAGCAGGCCTGGCGGGGGGGGTAGGGGATCCCTCCACTTT.

A word on this clone: Germline is not matched at one junction end, which may reflect a read error. The chain has TRBV6-1 and TRBJ2-2; 7 positions agree with TRBD2. CDR3 length equals 15 residues. Germline CDR1 MNHNS, CDR2 SASEGT. The DNA for the CDR3 is TGTGCCAGCAGTGAAGGTACTAGCGCTACTGGGGAGCTGCTTTTT. Its protein product is CASSEGTSATGELLF.

The genes are TRBV7-9 and TRBJ2-2; 11 nucleotides match TRBD2. The V and J ends lost 5 bases and 0 bases, in that order; junction bases with no gene match: 5. CDR1 and CDR2 (germline): SEHNR, FQNEAQ (reference sequence). The CDR3 has 17 amino acids. As DNA, the CDR3 is TGTGCCAGCAGCGCTACTAGCGGGGGAACGAACACCGGGGAGCTGTTTTTT. Translated, it gives CASSATSGGTNTGELFF.

This chain connects TRBV28 to TRBJ1-1; possibly TRBD1 for D (6 bases). The germline gives CDR1 MDHEN, CDR2 SYDVKM. V was clipped by 5 bases and J by 2 bases, with 21 bases between them. This CDR3 is 17 amino acids long. The CDR3 nucleotides read TGTGCCAGCAGTAATGGACAGTTAGTATCGGGTAACACTGAAGCTTTCTTT. As protein: CASSNGQLVSGNTEAFF. Together with reference TRBV28 and TRBJ1-1, the CDR3 gives the full variable domain: DVKVTQSSRYLVKRTGEKVFLECVQDMDHENMFWYRQDPGLGLRLIYFSYDVKMKEKGDIPEGYSVSREKKERFSLILESASTNQTSMYLCASSNGQLVSGNTEAFFGQGTRLTVV.

The chain carries TRBV5-5 and TRBJ2-5; the D gene is possibly TRBD2 (6 bases). This CDR3 has 15 residues. Germline CDR1 reads SGHKS; CDR2 reads YYEKEE (reference sequence). V lost 1 base, J lost 4 bases, and 14 bases lay in between. The CDR3 loop reads CASSLSTGEGETQYF. CDR3 nucleotide sequence: TGTGCCAGCAGCTTGTCTACGGGGGAAGGAGAGACCCAGTACTTC.

This chain uses TRBV27 with TRBJ1-6; D perhaps matches TRBD1 (6 bases). With 5 bases removed from V and 0 bases from J, the gap between germline ends came to 14 bases. CDR3 length: 17 residues. From germline, CDR1 is MNHEY and CDR2 SMNVEV (reference sequence). The CDR3 DNA sequence: TGTGCCAGCAGTCCGCAAGACAGGCTCTCCTATAATTCACCCCTCCACTTT. The encoded protein is CASSPQDRLSYNSPLHF.

This chain links TRBV2 with TRBJ2-3; D might be TRBD2 (6 bases). The CDR3 runs 15 residues. V shed 1 base and J shed 3 bases, with 11 bases lying between them. Germline lookup yields CDR1 SNHLY and CDR2 FYNNEI. CDR3 DNA sequence: TGTGCCAGCAGTGAAGGGATAGCGGATACAGATACGCAGTATTTT. It encodes CASSEGIADTDTQYF. The full variable domain, rest sourced from reference TRBV2 and TRBJ2-3, is EPEVTQTPSHQVTQMGQEVILRCVPISNHLYFYWYRQILGQKVEFLVSFYNNEISEKSEIFDDQFSVERPDGSNFTLKIRSTKLEDSAMYFCASSEGIADTDTQYFGPGTRLTVL.

The genes are TRBV7-3 and TRBJ2-5; D unclear. CDR3 length: 13 residues. The V gene lost 5 bases and the J gene lost 5 bases, with 12 bases spanning the gap. From germline, CDR1 is SGHTA and CDR2 FQGTGA. DNA for the CDR3: TGTGCCAGCAGCCTAAATCAACGGGAGACCCAGTACTTC. It translates to CASSLNQRETQYF.

This chain links TRBV28 with TRBJ2-5; the match to TRBD1 covers 9 bases. The tail of the sequence fits TRBJ2-7 better, so the J call may be wrong. Looked up from germline, CDR1 is MDHEN and CDR2 is SYDVKM. This CDR3 has 12 residues. The CDR3 region has the DNA TGTGCCAGCAGGACAGGGGGGTACGAGCAGTACTTC. Residues: CASRTGGYEQYF.

The chain is built from TRBV29-1 and TRBJ2-7; no reliable D call. CDR3 length: 12 residues. Trimming shortened V by 8 bases and J by 1 base, and 12 bases separated the two germline ends. The V gene's germline CDR1 is SQVTM and CDR2 ANQGSEA. The CDR3 DNA follows: TGCAGCTCCCTCGACTCGTCCTACGAGCAGTACTTC. Its translation: CSSLDSSYEQYF.

The chain joins TRBV7-9 to TRBJ2-7, with 10 bases identical to TRBD2. Judging by the DNA end, TRBJ2-1 fits better; the J call may be wrong. The CDR3 sequence is 14 residues long. CDR1 and CDR2 from the germline V gene are SEHNR and FQNEAQ (reference sequence). CDR3 nucleotides: TGTGCCAGCAGTTCTTTAGCGGGAGGTGTAGAGCAGTTCTTC. Translating it yields CASSSLAGGVEQFF.

The V call is TRBV19, the J call TRBJ2-5, with D unresolved. V dropped 7 bases and J dropped 0 bases, with 9 bases sitting between them. Germline V gene data show CDR1 as LNHDA and CDR2 as SQIVND (reference sequence). The CDR3 is 13 residues long. The CDR3 coding sequence is TGTGCCAGTACAGGAGATTACCAAGAGACCCAGTACTTC. Residues: CASTGDYQETQYF.

About this clone itself: A junction end diverges from the germline sequence, so it may reflect a read error. This chain uses TRBV27 with TRBJ1-1; D is possibly TRBD1 (5 bases). CDR1 is MNHEY and CDR2 is SMNVEV in the germline V gene (reference sequence). This CDR3 has 13 residues. CDR3: CAGSLTGYTEAFF. CDR3 nucleotide sequence: TGTGCCGGCAGTCTCACAGGATACACTGAAGCTTTCTTC.